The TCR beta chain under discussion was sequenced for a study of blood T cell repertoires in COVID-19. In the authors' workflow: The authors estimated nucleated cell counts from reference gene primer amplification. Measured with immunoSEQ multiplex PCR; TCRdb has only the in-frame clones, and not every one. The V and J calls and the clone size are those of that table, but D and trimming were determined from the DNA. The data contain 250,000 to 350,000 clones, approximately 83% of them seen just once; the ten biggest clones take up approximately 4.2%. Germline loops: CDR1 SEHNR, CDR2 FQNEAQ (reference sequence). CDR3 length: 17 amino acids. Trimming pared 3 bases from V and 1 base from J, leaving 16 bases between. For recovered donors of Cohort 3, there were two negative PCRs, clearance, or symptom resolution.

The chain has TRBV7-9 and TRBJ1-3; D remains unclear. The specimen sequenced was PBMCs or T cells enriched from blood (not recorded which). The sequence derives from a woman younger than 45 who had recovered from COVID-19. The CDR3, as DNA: TGTGCCAGCAGCTTGCGTACCCGGGAACCTTCTGGAAACACCATATATTTT. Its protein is CASSLRTREPSGNTIYF. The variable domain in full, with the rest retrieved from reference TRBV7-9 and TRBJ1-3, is DTGVSQNPRHKITKRGQNVTFRCDPISEHNRLYWYRQTLGQGPEFLTYFQNEAQLEKSRLLSDRFSAERPKGSFSTLEIQRTEQGDSAMYLCASSLRTREPSGNTIYFGEGSWLTVV.